This paragraph covers one T cell receptor beta chain sequence. The sample comes from a study of blood T cell repertoires in COVID-19. Turning to the study itself: The United States, Italy and Spain provided the acute and convalescent COVID-19 samples. Sources were T cells, B-cell-depleted T cells, or PBMCs; the material itself was cDNA or gDNA.

The data were produced by immunoSEQ multiplex PCR, yet TCRdb's version contains in-frame clones alone and is incomplete. Of some 180,000 clones listed, 70% to 85% were seen once; the top ten hold roughly 6.8%. Trimming cost V 5 bases and J 7 bases; bases outside gene matches: 8. The CDR3 runs 13 residues. The sequenced material came from peripheral blood. This chain uses TRBV12-3 or TRBV12-4 with TRBJ2-7, with 7 nucleotides matching TRBD1. The TCR sequence derives from a human donor in a cohort sampled during active COVID-19. The CDR3 nucleotides read TGTGCCAGCAGTCCCCGACAGGGTAGAGAGCAGTACTTC. It translates to CASSPRQGREQYF.